The source of this T cell receptor beta chain is a study of Graves' ophthalmopathy and Graves' hyperthyroidism. The authors amplified TCR beta CDR3 regions, and they did so from RNA transcripts for repertoire sequencing. RT-PCR with HTBI primers came first, then second-round multiplex PCR. From the multiplex PCR reads, TCRdb called clonotypes with MiXCR, one entry per CDR3 protein. The sample holds around 600,000 distinct CDR3 sequences, about 41% seen once. V lost 10 bases and J 4 bases, leaving 22 bases between the germline ends. There are 15 residues in the CDR3. Germline CDR1 ENHRY, CDR2 SYGVKD. The receptor comes from an adult man with Graves' ophthalmopathy. Sequencing was carried out using peripheral blood. The chain uses TRBV10-3 and TRBJ1-1, with D tentatively TRBD1 (5 bases). The CDR3 DNA reads as TGTGCCAGCTCACCTCCGACAGCGACCATCACTGAAGCTTTCTTT. It encodes CASSPPTATITEAFF.